This paragraph covers one T cell receptor (beta chain) sequence. The antigen is unknown. This sample is drawn from a study of blood T cells in healthy people across ages. The study, taken as a whole, reports: PBMC samples, being unsorted, prevented any conclusive comparison of naive and antigen-experienced cells. Significant beta diversity loss was already apparent by age around 36, declining roughly linearly.

Every donor contributed roughly 10 milliliters of peripheral blood by blood draw. A J-beta primer mix and a sample-barcoded 5' primer were used in a second PCR of about 6 to 12 cycles. TCRdb redid the calling of the 5' RACE reads with MiXCR, one entry per CDR3 protein. The table records 850,000 to 1,100,000 distinct CDR3 sequences, 30% to 40% of them present only once. This CDR3 region has 16 residues. The germline V gene encodes CDR1 MNHEY and CDR2 SVGAGI. Deletions cut 0 bases from V and 2 bases from J, with 11 bases between. The sequenced sample consisted of blood. The V gene is TRBV6-5, the J gene TRBJ2-1; D is possibly TRBD2 (5 bases). This TCR was sampled from a man younger than 35 in good health. The CDR3 nucleotides are TGTGCCAGCAGTTACTCTGTGAGGGTAGCCTACAATGAGCAGTTCTTC. It encodes CASSYSVRVAYNEQFF.